A single sample gave rise to the 18 T cell receptor beta chains below, sequenced in a study of T cell responses to AZD1222 COVID-19 vaccine. Method: immunoSEQ multiplex PCR; TCRdb's copy keeps in-frame clones and lacks some. The sample lists 110,000 to 150,000 clones, approximately 90% seen once, with about 3.1% in the top ten. Sample: peripheral blood, taken 28 days after the second AZD1222 dose. The source is an adult who received the AZD1222 COVID-19 vaccine.

The count of this clone is one. The chain combines TRBV6-5 with TRBJ1-4; 8 bases map to TRBD1. The J segment lost 8 bases and the V segment lost 6 bases, leaving 2 bases of the junction unmatched. CDR1 and CDR2 from the germline V gene are MNHEY and SVGAGI. The CDR3 runs 12 residues. CDR3 protein: CASSGQGEKLFF. In DNA, the CDR3 is TGTGCCAGCAGCGGACAGGGCGAAAAACTGTTTTTT.

The CDR3 region has the DNA TGTGCCAGCAGCTTATTAGTTCAGGGTGGATCTGAGCAGTTCTTC. This codes for CASSLLVQGGSEQFF. The chain is built from TRBV7-3 and TRBJ2-1; D perhaps matches TRBD1 (5 bases). With 2 bases removed from V and 9 bases from J, the gap between germline ends came to 17 bases. CDR3 length equals 15 residues. The V gene's germline CDR1 is SGHTA and CDR2 FQGTGA.

This rearrangement joins TRBV5-4 to TRBJ2-7, with 7 nucleotides matching TRBD1. The CDR3 extends over 14 amino acids. Germline CDR1 reads SGHNT; CDR2 reads YYREEE (reference sequence). Trimming at V came to 2 bases and at J to 2 bases, leaving 4 bases not matched to a gene. CDR3: CASSLNRGTYEQYF. DNA for the CDR3: TGTGCCAGCAGCTTAAACAGGGGCACCTACGAGCAGTACTTC.

The table lists this clone with a count of one. The rearrangement joins TRBV7-9 to TRBJ1-5; no firm D call. V was clipped by 4 bases and J by 8 bases, with 15 bases between them. The CDR3 consists of 14 residues. The germline V gene encodes CDR1 SEHNR and CDR2 FQNEAQ (reference sequence). CDR3: CASSSSGSQKPQHF. Written as DNA, the CDR3 is TGTGCCAGCAGCTCCTCGGGCTCTCAGAAGCCCCAGCATTTT.

The rearrangement uses TRBV6-2 or TRBV6-3 and TRBJ1-5; D possibly corresponds to TRBD1 (6 bases). CDR1 MNHEY and CDR2 SVGEGT come from the germline V gene. CDR3 length: 15 amino acids. V was cut by 5 bases and J by 7 bases, with 18 bases left in between. CDR3: CASSTRGGREQPQHF. CDR3 in DNA: TGTGCCAGCAGTACCCGAGGGGGAAGAGAGCAGCCCCAGCATTTT.

The chain is built from TRBV5-1 and TRBJ2-7, with TRBD1 matching 8 bases. Trimming at V came to 9 bases and at J to 3 bases, leaving 8 bases not matched to a gene. From germline, CDR1 is SGHRS and CDR2 YFSETQ. This CDR3 comprises 13 residues. The CDR3 DNA reads as TGCGCCACCGCAACAGGGGGAGGCTACGAGCAGTACTTC. It specifies CATATGGGYEQYF.

The chain combines TRBV20-1 with TRBJ2-2, with unresolved D. The V and J ends lost 3 bases and 2 bases respectively, with 10 bases between them. The CDR3 covers 14 residues. Germline CDR1 is DFQATT and CDR2 is SNEGSKA (reference sequence). The CDR3 region is CSASRRENTGELFF. The CDR3 nucleotides read TGCAGTGCTAGTCGTAGGGAAAACACCGGGGAGCTGTTTTTT.

V and J are TRBV7-3 and TRBJ2-2; no reliable D call. V gave up 1 base and J gave up 0 bases, with 15 bases separating them. This CDR3 is built from 18 residues. In germline, CDR1 is SGHTA, CDR2 FQGTGA. The CDR3 bases are TGTGCCAGCAGCTTAAACCCAGTATCGGCGGCGAACACCGGGGAGCTGTTTTTT. Translating gives CASSLNPVSAANTGELFF.

In its sample, this clone was seen a few times. The chain uses TRBV5-1 and TRBJ1-2; TRBD1 is a possible D gene (5 bases). Germline V gene sequence: CDR1 SGHRS, CDR2 YFSETQ. The CDR3 sequence is 14 residues long. V was shortened by 3 bases and J by 8 bases, with 17 bases between the two germline ends. The CDR3 loop is CASSSGTAPLGYTF. CDR3 nucleotide sequence: TGCGCCAGCAGCTCAGGGACGGCGCCCTTAGGCTACACCTTC.

The V and J genes are TRBV6-5 and TRBJ2-5, with 12 bases aligning to TRBD2. Germline CDR1 reads MNHEY; CDR2 reads SVGAGI. J lost 4 bases, V lost 8 bases, and 8 bases had no gene match. The CDR3 is 15 amino acids. The CDR3, as DNA: TGTGCCAGCGCCAACCAACTAGCGGGAGGAGAGACCCAGTACTTC. Amino acid sequence: CASANQLAGGETQYF.

The V call is TRBV7-6, the J call TRBJ1-6; D is possibly TRBD1 (5 bases). The CDR3 contains 14 residues. V was clipped by 5 bases and J by 7 bases, with 12 bases between them. Germline CDR1 reads SGHVS; CDR2 reads FNYEAQ. The CDR3 region is CASSPDRINSPLHF. CDR3 nucleotides: TGTGCCAGCAGCCCAGACAGAATCAATTCACCCCTCCACTTT.

The rearrangement links TRBV19 to TRBJ2-5, with 8 bases matching TRBD1. CDR1 and CDR2 from the germline V gene are LNHDA and SQIVND (reference sequence). V lost 3 bases and J lost 5; bases outside the gene matches: 8. The CDR3 is made up of 15 amino acids. The CDR3, as DNA: TGTGCCAGTAGTATTCGGCAGGGGGCGCGTGAGACCCAGTACTTC. Its protein product is CASSIRQGARETQYF.

The V call is TRBV19, the J call TRBJ2-6, with 10 bases matching TRBD2. Trimming removed 3 bases from V and 0 bases from J; junction bases left unmatched: 2. Germline assignment: CDR1 LNHDA and CDR2 SQIVND (reference sequence). The CDR3 sequence is 17 residues long. Here the CDR3 reads CASSIGLADSGANVLTF. As DNA, the CDR3 is TGTGCCAGTAGTATTGGACTAGCGGACTCTGGGGCCAACGTCCTGACTTTC. The variable domain in full, completed from reference TRBV19 and TRBJ2-6, reads DGGITQSPKYLFRKEGQNVTLSCEQNLNHDAMYWYRQDPGQGLRLIYYSQIVNDFQKGDIAEGYSVSREKKESFPLTVTSAQKNPTAFYLCASSIGLADSGANVLTFGAGSRLTVL.

The chain joins TRBV21-1 to TRBJ1-1. TRBV21-1 is reported as a pseudogene. The length of the CDR3 is 15 residues. CDR3 loop: CASSKEIGFNTEAFF. The CDR3 bases are TGTGCCAGCAGCAAAGAGATCGGGTTTAACACTGAAGCTTTCTTT.

The chain combines TRBV30 with TRBJ2-6; the D gene is possibly TRBD2 (5 bases). With 3 bases removed from V and 2 bases from J, the gap between germline ends came to 14 bases. Germline V gives CDR1 GTSNPN, CDR2 SVGIG (reference sequence). The CDR3 consists of 16 residues. CDR3 sequence reads: CAWRGPSSPGANVLTF. The CDR3 nucleotides read TGTGCCTGGAGAGGCCCTTCTAGCCCTGGGGCCAACGTCCTGACTTTC. The full variable domain, its missing parts supplied by reference TRBV30 and TRBJ2-6, is SQTIHQWPATLVQPVGSPLSLECTVEGTSNPNLYWYRQAAGRGLQLLFYSVGIGQISSEVPQNLSASRPQDRQFILSSKKLLLSDSGFYLCAWRGPSSPGANVLTFGAGSRLTVL.

CDR3 in amino acids: CASSFTGTNSPLHF. DNA of the CDR3: TGTGCCAGCAGTTTTACAGGAACTAATTCACCCCTCCACTTT. The rearrangement uses TRBV27 and TRBJ1-6, with D perhaps matching TRBD1 (5 bases). V was cut by 3 bases and J by 6 bases, with 9 bases left in between. The CDR3 is made up of 14 amino acids. Germline CDR1 reads MNHEY; CDR2 reads SMNVEV (reference sequence).

The chain is built from TRBV7-2 and TRBJ2-7, with D possibly called TRBD1 or TRBD2 (5 bases each). Per the germline V gene, CDR1 is SGHTA and CDR2 is FQGNSA. The CDR3 spans 13 residues. The V and J ends lost 5 bases and 2 bases respectively, with 10 bases between them. CDR3 nucleotide sequence: TGTGCCAGCAGCAAGCCGGGGCCCTACGAGCAGTACTTC. Translating gives CASSKPGPYEQYF.

J is TRBJ1-2 and V is TRBV18; 9 nucleotides agree with TRBD1. Looked up from germline, CDR1 is KGHSH and CDR2 is LQKENI. The CDR3 covers 16 residues. Unmatched junction bases numbered 11, after V lost 7 bases and J lost 2 bases. As DNA, the CDR3 is TGTGCCAGCTTACCTGGCAGGACAGGGGTGAACTATGGCTACACCTTC. Residues: CASLPGRTGVNYGYTF.